The next 25 T cell receptor beta chains were all read from a single sample in a study of T cells in Graves' hyperthyroidism and ophthalmopathy. From RNA transcripts, TCR beta CDR3 regions were amplified. First-round RT-PCR with HTBI primers amplified the TCR CDR3 region. TCRdb recomputed calls from the multiplex PCR reads with MiXCR, one row per CDR3 protein. Counted here are fewer than 500,000 distinct CDR3 sequences, around 15% occurring once; the ten biggest clones make up around a fifth. Sequenced sample: blood. All receptors derive from a woman between 25 and 40 years old with Graves' ophthalmopathy.

The chain recombines TRBV29-1 with TRBJ2-2; no clear D gene. CDR3 size: 13 residues. In germline, CDR1 is SQVTM, CDR2 ANQGSEA. V lost 3 bases and J lost 0, with 5 bases in between. The CDR3 nucleotides are TGCAGCGTTGACGCCTCGAACACCGGGGAGCTGTTTTTT. As protein: CSVDASNTGELFF.

Regarding this clonotype: The junction does not match germline at one end; this may be a read error. This rearrangement joins TRBV12-3 or TRBV12-4 to TRBJ2-7; 9 bases map to TRBD2. There are 14 residues in the CDR3. In DNA form, the CDR3 reads TGTGCCAGCAGGTTAGCGGGGGTTGAGTCAGAGCAGTACTTC. It yields the protein CASRLAGVESEQYF.

This clonotype was detected a few times. The chain links TRBV11-2 to TRBJ1-1; TRBD1 might be the D (6 bases). This CDR3 has 16 residues. CDR1 is SGHAT and CDR2 is FQNNGV in the germline V gene. Trimming took off 1 base at V and 4 bases at J, with 16 bases between the two ends. The CDR3 sequence is CASSLGGGGAGTEAFF. The CDR3 DNA reads as TGTGCCAGCAGCTTAGGGGGGGGGGGGGCTGGCACTGAAGCTTTCTTT.

The table lists this clonotype with many counts. This chain links TRBV28 with TRBJ1-1; D uncertain. The CDR3 extends over 11 amino acids. Per the germline V gene, CDR1 is MDHEN and CDR2 is SYDVKM. Between the trimmed V and J ends, which lost 3 bases and 9 bases, there was a span of 8 bases. CDR3 DNA: TGTGCCAGCAGTTTGCGAAACCAAGCTTTCTTT. As protein: CASSLRNQAFF. Drawing the rest from reference TRBV28 and TRBJ1-1, the complete variable domain is DVKVTQSSRYLVKRTGEKVFLECVQDMDHENMFWYRQDPGLGLRLIYFSYDVKMKEKGDIPEGYSVSREKKERFSLILESASTNQTSMYLCASSLRNQAFFGQGTRLTVV.

At least ten counts were recorded for this clonotype. CDR3 sequence reads: CSAILLTGPDNQPQHF. CDR3 DNA sequence: TGCAGTGCTATCCTTCTGACAGGGCCCGACAATCAGCCCCAGCATTTT. V and J are TRBV20-1 and TRBJ1-5; TRBD1 aligns across 7 bases. Trimming removed 4 bases from V and 3 bases from J; junction bases left unmatched: 12. Germline V gene data show CDR1 as DFQATT and CDR2 as SNEGSKA (reference sequence). The CDR3 length is 16 residues.

The chain is built from TRBV9 and TRBJ2-5, with unresolved D. Trimming took 4 bases from V and 5 from J, leaving 9 bases between them. From germline, CDR1 is SGDLS and CDR2 YYNGEE. The CDR3 is 12 amino acids. DNA for the CDR3: TGTGCCAGCAGCACCAGCTCGGAGACCCAGTACTTC. Translating gives CASSTSSETQYF.

This clonotype was recorded many times. The V call is TRBV19, the J call TRBJ1-2; 8 positions match TRBD1. Per the germline V gene, CDR1 is LNHDA and CDR2 is SQIVND (reference sequence). This CDR3 has 11 residues. V was pared by 7 bases and J by 7 bases, with 2 bases of the junction left unmatched. The CDR3 is CASTGGRGYTF. The CDR3 bases are TGTGCCAGTACAGGGGGCCGTGGCTACACCTTC.

The chain recombines TRBV12-3 or TRBV12-4 with TRBJ2-3; no clear D gene. The CDR3 runs 13 residues. Trimming stripped 8 bases from V and 2 bases from J, with 11 bases between. The CDR3 protein is CASVSAVTDTQYF. CDR3 bases: TGTGCCAGCGTATCGGCGGTCACAGATACGCAGTATTTT.

At least ten counts were recorded for this clonotype. This rearrangement joins TRBV28 to TRBJ1-3; no clear D gene. V shed 3 bases and J shed 4 bases, with 13 bases lying between them. The CDR3 loop spans 15 amino acids. The germline V gene encodes CDR1 MDHEN and CDR2 SYDVKM. The CDR3 DNA reads as TGTGCCAGCAGTTTGGCGGAGGGAAGAGGAAACACCATATATTTT. Protein sequence: CASSLAEGRGNTIYF.

Only a few counts were recorded for this clonotype. V usage is TRBV20-1 and J usage is TRBJ2-5, with 7 nucleotides matching TRBD2. This CDR3 is 16 amino acids long. CDR1 and CDR2 from the germline V gene are DFQATT and SNEGSKA (reference sequence). V lost 0 bases, J lost 5 bases, and 12 bases stayed unmatched. CDR3: CSARDVAGEPRETQYF. CDR3 DNA sequence: TGCAGTGCTAGAGATGTGGCGGGGGAGCCGCGGGAGACCCAGTACTTC.

This clonotype was seen ten or more times. The rearrangement uses TRBV6-1 and TRBJ2-1; 8 bases line up with TRBD2. CDR3 length: 15 residues. Germline loops: CDR1 MNHNS, CDR2 SASEGT. V was pared by 5 bases and J by 6 bases, with 9 bases of the junction left unmatched. This chain's CDR3 is CASSLGTRGSNEQFF. The CDR3 coding sequence is TGTGCCAGCAGTTTAGGGACTAGGGGCTCCAATGAGCAGTTCTTC.

Of note for this clonotype: The junction differs from germline at one of its ends, possibly a read error. This sequence joins TRBV20-1 and TRBJ2-5; TRBD2 matches 8 bases. This CDR3 has 14 residues. In germline, CDR1 is DFQATT, CDR2 SNEGSKA (reference sequence). The CDR3 protein is CSAIAGTGEEAQYF. CDR3 coding DNA: TGCAGTGCCATAGCGGGGACGGGGGAAGAGGCCCAGTACTTC.

V usage is TRBV20-1 and J usage is TRBJ1-5, with D uncertain. The V end lost 0 bases, the J end lost 2 bases, and 11 bases lay between the germline ends. The CDR3 loop spans 15 amino acids. Germline assignment: CDR1 DFQATT and CDR2 SNEGSKA (reference sequence). CDR3 loop: CSARDNQNGNQPQHF. The CDR3, as DNA: TGCAGTGCTAGAGATAACCAAAATGGCAATCAGCCCCAGCATTTT.

This clonotype was recorded many times. The CDR3, as DNA: TGTGCCAGCAGCGTAGCGGGTACGGCAGATACGCAGTATTTT. Its protein is CASSVAGTADTQYF. The chain employs TRBV12-3 or TRBV12-4 and TRBJ2-3, with 7 bases aligning to TRBD2. V gave up 6 bases and J gave up 4 bases; unmatched junction bases: 7. The CDR3 totals 14 residues.

This clonotype was counted ten times or more. The chain carries TRBV27 and TRBJ2-2, with D tentatively TRBD2 (5 bases). Trimming removed 3 bases at V and 5 bases at J, with 10 bases between. The CDR3 spans 14 residues. CDR1 and CDR2 from the germline V gene are MNHEY and SMNVEV (reference sequence). The CDR3 DNA follows: TGTGCCAGCAGTTTCGGGGTGATAACCGGGGAGCTGTTTTTT. Protein sequence: CASSFGVITGELFF.

The chain recombines TRBV2 with TRBJ2-7; D is possibly TRBD2 (6 bases). The CDR3 sequence is 14 residues long. The V end was cut by 3 bases, the J end by 0 bases, with 9 bases between. Germline CDR1 SNHLY, CDR2 FYNNEI. In DNA, the CDR3 is TGTGCCAGCAGTGAGGGACTGCTCTCCTACGAGCAGTACTTC. Amino acid sequence: CASSEGLLSYEQYF. The variable domain in full, with the rest retrieved from reference TRBV2 and TRBJ2-7, is EPEVTQTPSHQVTQMGQEVILRCVPISNHLYFYWYRQILGQKVEFLVSFYNNEISEKSEIFDDQFSVERPDGSNFTLKIRSTKLEDSAMYFCASSEGLLSYEQYFGPGTRLTVT.

This clonotype came up many times. The chain links TRBV11-1 to TRBJ2-1; D ambiguous. Germline V CDR1 and CDR2: SGHAT, FQDESV (reference sequence). CDR3 length equals 12 residues. V was shortened by 4 bases and J by 6 bases, with 7 bases between the two germline ends. The CDR3 loop is CASSYHTNEQFF. Here the CDR3 DNA reads TGTGCCAGCAGCTACCATACCAATGAGCAGTTCTTC.

This clonotype was counted between two and nine times. A much larger clone is a single base away; this may be a read error. The V and J genes are TRBV28 and TRBJ2-5; TRBD1 matches at 9 bases. There are 14 residues in the CDR3. The J segment lost 5 bases and the V segment lost 9 bases, leaving 10 bases of the junction unmatched. Germline assignment: CDR1 MDHEN and CDR2 SYDVKM. Here the CDR3 DNA reads TGTGCCAGTCTCTGGGGACAGGGACCGGAGACCCAGTACTTC. It encodes CASLWGQGPETQYF.

A few counts support this clonotype. Being one base from a much bigger clone, this may be a read error. The CDR3 carries no conserved terminal phenylalanine or tryptophan, so it likely arises from a read error. The CDR3 nucleotides are TGTGCCAGCAGCCCAGACAGGGGGTTAAAGAACACTGAAGCTTTCCTT. Its translation: CASSPDRGLKNTEAFL. V usage is TRBV5-6 and J usage is TRBJ1-1; 9 bases line up with TRBD1. The V segment lost 4 bases and the J segment 1 base; nucleotides outside the gene matches: 8. The germline V gene has CDR1 SGHDT and CDR2 YYEEEE. The CDR3 runs 16 residues.

This clonotype was found a few times. CDR3 sequence (DNA): TGTGCCAGTAGTACTGGGGGACAGGGGGCTACCACCTACGAGCAGTACTTC. Translation gives CASSTGGQGATTYEQYF. The genes are TRBV19 and TRBJ2-7; 12 nucleotides line up with TRBD1. V lost 4 bases to trimming and J lost 2 bases; unmatched junction nucleotides: 9. This CDR3 is 17 amino acids long. Germline V gene lookup returns CDR1 LNHDA and CDR2 SQIVND (reference sequence). Combining the CDR3 with reference TRBV19 and TRBJ2-7 gives the whole variable domain DGGITQSPKYLFRKEGQNVTLSCEQNLNHDAMYWYRQDPGQGLRLIYYSQIVNDFQKGDIAEGYSVSREKKESFPLTVTSAQKNPTAFYLCASSTGGQGATTYEQYFGPGTRLTVT.

This clonotype appeared many times. This chain uses TRBV12-3 or TRBV12-4 with TRBJ1-6, with 8 bases aligning to TRBD1. The CDR3 covers 15 residues. V lost 6 bases, J lost 7 bases, and 8 bases stayed unmatched. Here the CDR3 reads CASRPGQGGNSPLHF. Here the CDR3 DNA reads TGTGCCAGCAGGCCCGGACAGGGCGGGAATTCACCCCTCCACTTT.

Of note for this clonotype: This may stem from a read error, because a much larger clone lies one nucleotide away. The chain couples TRBV6-5 to TRBJ2-5; no definite D call. Trimming stripped 0 bases from V and 7 bases from J, with 12 bases between. This CDR3 has 14 amino acids. CDR1 and CDR2 from the germline V gene are MNHEY and SVGAGI. This CDR3 reads CASSYSKVPATQYF. CDR3 sequence (DNA): TGTGCCAGCAGTTACTCGAAAGTACCGGCGACCCAGTACTTC.

This clonotype was observed at least ten times. The chain couples TRBV2 to TRBJ2-3; 12 bases are a match to TRBD2. Per germline, CDR1 SNHLY and CDR2 FYNNEI. CDR3 size: 16 residues. V dropped 6 bases and J dropped 5; count of bases not matched to a gene: 9. For the CDR3, the DNA is TGTGCCAGCAGAGGCGGACTAGCGGGGCCAGGAGATACGCAGTATTTT. Encoded protein: CASRGGLAGPGDTQYF.

This clonotype has ten or more counts. The chain is built from TRBV12-3 or TRBV12-4 and TRBJ2-7; D is perhaps TRBD2 (5 bases). V was trimmed by 3 bases and J by 3 bases, leaving 18 bases between them. The CDR3 covers 16 residues. The CDR3 DNA sequence: TGTGCCAGCAGTTTGGTGGCGGGCCCTAGACTCTACGAGCAGTACTTC. Protein sequence: CASSLVAGPRLYEQYF.

At least ten counts were recorded for this clonotype. The chain is built from TRBV12-5 and TRBJ2-5, with 10 nucleotides matching TRBD2. The CDR3 covers 17 residues. Trimming cost V 2 bases and J 3 bases; bases outside gene matches: 9. Germline V gene lookup returns CDR1 LGHNT and CDR2 FRNRAP. CDR3 region: CASGLRLAGATKETQYF. In nucleotides, the CDR3 is TGTGCTAGTGGTTTGAGGCTAGCGGGGGCCACGAAAGAGACCCAGTACTTC.